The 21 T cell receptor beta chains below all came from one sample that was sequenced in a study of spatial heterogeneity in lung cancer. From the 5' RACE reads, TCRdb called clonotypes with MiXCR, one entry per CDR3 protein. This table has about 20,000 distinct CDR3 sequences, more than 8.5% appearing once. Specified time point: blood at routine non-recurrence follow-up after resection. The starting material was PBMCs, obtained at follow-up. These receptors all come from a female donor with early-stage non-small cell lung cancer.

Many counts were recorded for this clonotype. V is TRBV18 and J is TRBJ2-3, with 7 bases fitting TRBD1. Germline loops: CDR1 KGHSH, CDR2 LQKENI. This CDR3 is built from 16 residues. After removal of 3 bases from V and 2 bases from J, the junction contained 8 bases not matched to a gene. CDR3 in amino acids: CASSPVAGGNTDTQYF. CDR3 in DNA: TGTGCCAGCTCACCCGTTGCAGGGGGTAACACAGATACGCAGTATTTT.

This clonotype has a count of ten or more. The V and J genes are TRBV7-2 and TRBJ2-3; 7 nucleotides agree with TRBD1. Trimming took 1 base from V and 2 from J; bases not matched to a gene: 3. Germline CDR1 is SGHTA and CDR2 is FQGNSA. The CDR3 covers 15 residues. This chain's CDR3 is CASSLVGTATDTQYF. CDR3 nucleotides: TGTGCCAGCAGCTTAGTAGGGACAGCCACAGATACGCAGTATTTT.

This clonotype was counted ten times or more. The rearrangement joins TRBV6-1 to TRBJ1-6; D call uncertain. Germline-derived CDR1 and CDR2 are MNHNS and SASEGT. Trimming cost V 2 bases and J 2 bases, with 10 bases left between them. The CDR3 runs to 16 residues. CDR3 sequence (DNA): TGTGCCAGCAGTGAAACGGTGGCAGCCTATAATTCACCCCTCCACTTT. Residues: CASSETVAAYNSPLHF.

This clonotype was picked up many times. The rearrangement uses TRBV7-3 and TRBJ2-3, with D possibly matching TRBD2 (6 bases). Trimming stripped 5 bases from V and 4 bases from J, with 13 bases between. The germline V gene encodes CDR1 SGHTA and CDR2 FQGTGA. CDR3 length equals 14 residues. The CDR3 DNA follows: TGTGCCAGCAGCCTGGGACTGCGACCAGATACGCAGTATTTT. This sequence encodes CASSLGLRPDTQYF.

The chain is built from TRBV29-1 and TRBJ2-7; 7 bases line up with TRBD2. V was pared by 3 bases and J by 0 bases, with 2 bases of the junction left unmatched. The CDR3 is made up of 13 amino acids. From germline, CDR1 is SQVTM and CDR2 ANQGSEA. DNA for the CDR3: TGCAGCGTTGATACGGGAGGCTCCTACGAGCAGTACTTC. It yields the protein CSVDTGGSYEQYF.

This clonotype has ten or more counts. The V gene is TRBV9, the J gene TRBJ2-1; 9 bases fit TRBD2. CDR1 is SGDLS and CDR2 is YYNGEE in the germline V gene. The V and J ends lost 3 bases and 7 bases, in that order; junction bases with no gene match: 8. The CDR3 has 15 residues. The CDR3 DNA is TGTGCCAGCAGCGGACGCGGGGGGGCGCGAAATGAGCAGTTCTTC. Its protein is CASSGRGGARNEQFF.

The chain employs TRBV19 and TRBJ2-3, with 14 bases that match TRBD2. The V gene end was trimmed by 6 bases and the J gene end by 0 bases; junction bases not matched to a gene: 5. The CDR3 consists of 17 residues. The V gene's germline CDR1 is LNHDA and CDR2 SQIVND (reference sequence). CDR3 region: CASSRTSGRSSTDTQYF. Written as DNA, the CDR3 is TGTGCCAGTAGCCGGACTAGCGGGAGGTCTAGCACAGATACGCAGTATTTT.

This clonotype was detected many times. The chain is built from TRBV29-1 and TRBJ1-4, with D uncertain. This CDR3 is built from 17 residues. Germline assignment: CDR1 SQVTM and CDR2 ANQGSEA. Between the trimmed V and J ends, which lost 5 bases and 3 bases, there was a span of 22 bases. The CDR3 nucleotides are TGCAGCGTTAGAGGAACCGGACTCCCCCGGGCTAATGAAAAACTGTTTTTT. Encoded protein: CSVRGTGLPRANEKLFF.

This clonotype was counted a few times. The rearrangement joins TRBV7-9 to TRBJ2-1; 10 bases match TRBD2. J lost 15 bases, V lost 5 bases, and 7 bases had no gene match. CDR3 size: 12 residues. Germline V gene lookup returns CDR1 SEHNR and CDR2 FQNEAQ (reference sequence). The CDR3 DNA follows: TGTGCCAGCAGCGCTAGCGGGAGCACGCCGTTCTTC. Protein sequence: CASSASGSTPFF.

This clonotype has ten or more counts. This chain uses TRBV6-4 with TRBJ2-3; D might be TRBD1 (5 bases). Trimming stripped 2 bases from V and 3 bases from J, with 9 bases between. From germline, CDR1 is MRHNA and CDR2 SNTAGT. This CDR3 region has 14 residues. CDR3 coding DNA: TGTGCCAGCAGTGACAGTAAGGGGACAGATACGCAGTATTTT. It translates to CASSDSKGTDTQYF.

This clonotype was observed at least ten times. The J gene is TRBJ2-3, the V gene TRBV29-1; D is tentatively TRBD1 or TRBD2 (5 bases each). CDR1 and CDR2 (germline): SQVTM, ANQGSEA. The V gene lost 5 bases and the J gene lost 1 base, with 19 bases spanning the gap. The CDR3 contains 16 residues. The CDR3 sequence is CSVTSTEGSRTDTQYF. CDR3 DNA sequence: TGCAGCGTTACATCTACCGAGGGGTCTCGCACAGATACGCAGTATTTT.

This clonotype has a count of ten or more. DNA of the CDR3: TGTGCCAGCAGCTCCCGAGGGATGGCAGATACGCAGTATTTT. Its translation: CASSSRGMADTQYF. The rearrangement uses TRBV7-8 and TRBJ2-3, with a possible D match to TRBD2 (5 bases). Between the trimmed V and J ends, which lost 4 bases and 4 bases, there was a span of 12 bases. Germline CDR1 is SGHVS and CDR2 is FQNEAQ. CDR3 length: 14 amino acids.

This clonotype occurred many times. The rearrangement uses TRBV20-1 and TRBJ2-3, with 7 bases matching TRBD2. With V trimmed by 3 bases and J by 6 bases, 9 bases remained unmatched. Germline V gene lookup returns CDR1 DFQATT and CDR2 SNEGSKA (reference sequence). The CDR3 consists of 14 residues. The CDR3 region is CSARFPGGGDTQYF. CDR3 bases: TGCAGTGCTAGGTTTCCGGGGGGTGGTGATACGCAGTATTTT.

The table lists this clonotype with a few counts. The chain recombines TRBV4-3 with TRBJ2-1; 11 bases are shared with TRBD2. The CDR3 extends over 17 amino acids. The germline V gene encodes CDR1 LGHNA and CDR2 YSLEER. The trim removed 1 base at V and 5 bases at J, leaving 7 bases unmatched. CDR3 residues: CASSQAYGTSGNNEQFF. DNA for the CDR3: TGCGCCAGCAGCCAAGCCTACGGGACTAGCGGAAACAATGAGCAGTTCTTC.

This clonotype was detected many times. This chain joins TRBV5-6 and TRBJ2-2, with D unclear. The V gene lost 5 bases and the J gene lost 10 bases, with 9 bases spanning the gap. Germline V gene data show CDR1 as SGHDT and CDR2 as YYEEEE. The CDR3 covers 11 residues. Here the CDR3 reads CASSLSLELFF. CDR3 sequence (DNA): TGTGCCAGCAGTCTTAGTCTGGAGCTGTTTTTT.

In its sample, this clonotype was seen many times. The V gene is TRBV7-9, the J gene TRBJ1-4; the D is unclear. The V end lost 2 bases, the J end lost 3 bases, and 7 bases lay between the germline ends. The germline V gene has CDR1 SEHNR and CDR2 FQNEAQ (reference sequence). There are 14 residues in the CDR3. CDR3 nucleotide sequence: TGTGCCAGCAGCTTATCCGCCTCTAATGAAAAACTGTTTTTT. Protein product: CASSLSASNEKLFF.

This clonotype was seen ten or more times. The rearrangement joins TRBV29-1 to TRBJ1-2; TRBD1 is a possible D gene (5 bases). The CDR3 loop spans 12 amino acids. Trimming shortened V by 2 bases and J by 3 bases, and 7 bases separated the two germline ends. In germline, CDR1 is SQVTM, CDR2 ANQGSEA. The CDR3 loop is CSVEQGYYGYTF. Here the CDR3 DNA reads TGCAGCGTTGAACAGGGTTACTATGGCTACACCTTC.

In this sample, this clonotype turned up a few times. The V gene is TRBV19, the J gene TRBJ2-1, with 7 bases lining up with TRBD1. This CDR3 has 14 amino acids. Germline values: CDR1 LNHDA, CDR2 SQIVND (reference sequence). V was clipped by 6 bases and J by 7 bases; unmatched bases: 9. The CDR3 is CASRGQGVQNEQFF. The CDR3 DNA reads TGTGCCAGTAGAGGGCAGGGGGTGCAGAATGAGCAGTTCTTC.

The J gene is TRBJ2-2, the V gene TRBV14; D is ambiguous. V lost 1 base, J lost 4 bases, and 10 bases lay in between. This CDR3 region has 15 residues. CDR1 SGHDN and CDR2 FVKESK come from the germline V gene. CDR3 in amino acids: CASSQVHFVTGELFF. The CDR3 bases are TGTGCCAGCAGCCAAGTCCACTTTGTCACCGGGGAGCTGTTTTTT.

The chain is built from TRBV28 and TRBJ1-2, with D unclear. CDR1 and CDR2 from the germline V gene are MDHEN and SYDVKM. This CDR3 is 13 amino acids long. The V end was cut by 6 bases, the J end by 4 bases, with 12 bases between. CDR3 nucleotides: TGTGCCAGCAGCTTTACGCGGGGCTATGGCTACACCTTC. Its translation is CASSFTRGYGYTF.

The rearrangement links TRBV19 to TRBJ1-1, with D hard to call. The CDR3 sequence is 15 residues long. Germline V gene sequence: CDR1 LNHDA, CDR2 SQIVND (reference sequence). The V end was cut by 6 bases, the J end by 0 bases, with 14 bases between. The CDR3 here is CASRFSGPLNTEAFF. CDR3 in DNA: TGTGCCAGTAGATTTAGCGGCCCGCTGAACACTGAAGCTTTCTTT.